This T cell receptor beta chain was obtained from a study of T cells in tuberculosis. Study-wide context: CD1B tetramers identified T cells specific for mycobacterial lipid GMM. A South African cohort included IGRA-negative adolescents, latently infected IGRA-positive adolescents and adults with active tuberculosis. PBMC were archived before or within 7 days of starting treatment.

This CDR3 spans 14 amino acids. CDR1 and CDR2 (germline): MNHEY, SVGAGI. V shed 2 bases, J shed 4 bases, and the junction held 2 bases outside the gene matches. General study findings and limits: Active tuberculosis alpha repertoires lay closer to GMM-specific TCRs than controls'.

Time point noted: new active TB diagnosis, blood taken before or within 7 days of starting treatment. TCRdb's copy holds only in-frame clones and misses some; the assay was immunoSEQ multiplex PCR. This table has under 50,000 clones, 94% appearing once. This clone was seen a handful of times. The target antigen is unknown. The sample was PBMCs, taken at tuberculosis diagnosis. The chain employs TRBV6-5 and TRBJ1-1, with 9 bases that match TRBD1. The receptor was isolated from an adult with tuberculosis. DNA of the CDR3: TGTGCCAGCAGTTACGGGACAGGGTCCACTGAAGCTTTCTTT. This codes for CASSYGTGSTEAFF.